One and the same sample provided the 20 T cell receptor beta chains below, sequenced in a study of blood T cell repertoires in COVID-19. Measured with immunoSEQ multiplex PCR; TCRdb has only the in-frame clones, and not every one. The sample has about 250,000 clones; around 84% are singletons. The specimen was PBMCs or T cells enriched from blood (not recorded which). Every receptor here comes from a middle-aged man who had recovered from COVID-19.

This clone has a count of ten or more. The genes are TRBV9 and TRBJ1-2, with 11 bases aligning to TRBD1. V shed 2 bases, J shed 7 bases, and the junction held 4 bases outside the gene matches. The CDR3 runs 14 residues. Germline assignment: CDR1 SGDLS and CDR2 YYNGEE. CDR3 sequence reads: CASSVGQGARGYTF. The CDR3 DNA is TGTGCCAGCAGCGTCGGACAGGGGGCTCGTGGCTACACCTTC.

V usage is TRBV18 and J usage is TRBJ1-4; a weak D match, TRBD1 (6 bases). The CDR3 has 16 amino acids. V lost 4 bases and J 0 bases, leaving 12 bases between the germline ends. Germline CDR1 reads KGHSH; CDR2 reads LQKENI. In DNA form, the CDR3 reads TGTGCCAGCTCACTCGGGACAACAGCAACTAATGAAAAACTGTTTTTT. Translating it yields CASSLGTTATNEKLFF.

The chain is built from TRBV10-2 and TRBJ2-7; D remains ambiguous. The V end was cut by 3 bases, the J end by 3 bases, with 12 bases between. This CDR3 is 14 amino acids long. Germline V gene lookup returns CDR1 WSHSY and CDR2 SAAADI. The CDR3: CASSDYRRSYEQYF. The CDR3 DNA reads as TGCGCCAGCAGTGATTATCGGCGGAGCTACGAGCAGTACTTC.

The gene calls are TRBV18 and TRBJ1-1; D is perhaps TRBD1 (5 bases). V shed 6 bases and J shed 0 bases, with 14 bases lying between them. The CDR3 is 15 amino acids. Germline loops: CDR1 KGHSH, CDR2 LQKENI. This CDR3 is CASSRGLYLNTEAFF. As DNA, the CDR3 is TGTGCCAGCTCCCGGGGACTTTATCTGAACACTGAAGCTTTCTTT.

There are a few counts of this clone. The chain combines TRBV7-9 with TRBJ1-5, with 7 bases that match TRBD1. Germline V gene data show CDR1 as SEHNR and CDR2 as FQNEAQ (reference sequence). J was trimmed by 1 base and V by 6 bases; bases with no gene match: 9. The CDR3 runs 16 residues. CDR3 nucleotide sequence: TGTGCCAGCAGAGTAGGGGGCCTTTGGAGCAATCAGCCCCAGCATTTT. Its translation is CASRVGGLWSNQPQHF.

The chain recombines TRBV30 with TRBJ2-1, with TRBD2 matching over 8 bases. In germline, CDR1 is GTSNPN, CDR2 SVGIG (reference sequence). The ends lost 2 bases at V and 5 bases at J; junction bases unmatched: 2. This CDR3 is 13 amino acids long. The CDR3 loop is CAWSILADNEQFF. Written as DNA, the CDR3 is TGTGCCTGGAGTATACTAGCGGACAATGAGCAGTTCTTC.

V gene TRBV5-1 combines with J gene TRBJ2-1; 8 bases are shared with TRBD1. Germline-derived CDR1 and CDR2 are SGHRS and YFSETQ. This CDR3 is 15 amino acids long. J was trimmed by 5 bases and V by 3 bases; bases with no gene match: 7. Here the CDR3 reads CASSSRDRRDNEQFF. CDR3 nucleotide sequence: TGCGCCAGCAGCTCCCGGGACAGGCGGGACAATGAGCAGTTCTTC.

Here the CDR3 DNA reads TGCGCCAGCAGCGTTTCCCGACAGATGAACACTGAAGCTTTCTTT. It codes for CASSVSRQMNTEAFF. The chain uses TRBV5-1 and TRBJ1-1, with TRBD1 as a possible D gene (5 bases). The V end was cut by 4 bases, the J end by 0 bases, with 13 bases between. The CDR3 length is 15 residues. Germline V gene lookup returns CDR1 SGHRS and CDR2 YFSETQ.

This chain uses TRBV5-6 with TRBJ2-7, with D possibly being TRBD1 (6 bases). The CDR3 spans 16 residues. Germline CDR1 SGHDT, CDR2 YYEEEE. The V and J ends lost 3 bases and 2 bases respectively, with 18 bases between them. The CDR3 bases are TGTGCCAGCAGCTCCCAACCGGGACACGAGACCTACGAGCAGTACTTC. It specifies CASSSQPGHETYEQYF.

CDR3 bases: TGTGCCAGCAGCTTTACAGGCCTAAACACTGAAGCTTTCTTT. Encoded protein: CASSFTGLNTEAFF. This chain connects TRBV5-4 to TRBJ1-1; a possible D gene is TRBD1 (5 bases). With 2 bases removed from V and 2 bases from J, the gap between germline ends came to 10 bases. The CDR3 runs 14 residues. Germline V lookup: CDR1 SGHNT, CDR2 YYREEE (reference sequence).

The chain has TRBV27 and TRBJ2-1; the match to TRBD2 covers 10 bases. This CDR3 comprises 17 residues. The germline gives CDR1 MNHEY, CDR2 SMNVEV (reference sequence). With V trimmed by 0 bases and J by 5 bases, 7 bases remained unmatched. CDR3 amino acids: CASSLSRTSGTDNEQFF. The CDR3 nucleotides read TGTGCCAGCAGTTTATCGCGGACTAGCGGTACCGACAATGAGCAGTTCTTC.

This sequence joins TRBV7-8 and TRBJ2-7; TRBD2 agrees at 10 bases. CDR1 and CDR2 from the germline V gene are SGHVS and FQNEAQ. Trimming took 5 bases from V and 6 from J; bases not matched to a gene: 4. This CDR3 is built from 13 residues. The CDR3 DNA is TGTGCCAGCAGCCAAAGACTAGCGGGCGAGCAGTACTTC. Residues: CASSQRLAGEQYF. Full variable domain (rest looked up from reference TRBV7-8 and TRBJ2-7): GAGVSQSPRYKVAKRGQDVALRCDPISGHVSLFWYQQALGQGPEFLTYFQNEAQLDKSGLPSDRFFAERPEGSVSTLKIQRTQQEDSAVYLCASSQRLAGEQYFGPGTRLTVT.

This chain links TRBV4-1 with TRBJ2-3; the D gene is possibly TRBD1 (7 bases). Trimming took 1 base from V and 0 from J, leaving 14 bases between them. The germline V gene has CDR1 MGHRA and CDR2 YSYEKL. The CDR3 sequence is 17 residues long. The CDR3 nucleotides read TGCGCCAGCAGCCAAGCGGGCGGGGACAGTAGCACAGATACGCAGTATTTT. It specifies CASSQAGGDSSTDTQYF.

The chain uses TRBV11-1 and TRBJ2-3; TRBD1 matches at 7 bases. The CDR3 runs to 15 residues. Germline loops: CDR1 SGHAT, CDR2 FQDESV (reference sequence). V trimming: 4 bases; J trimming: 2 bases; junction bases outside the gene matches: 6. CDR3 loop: CASSSRQGPTDTQYF. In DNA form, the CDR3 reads TGTGCCAGCAGCTCCCGACAGGGTCCCACAGATACGCAGTATTTT.

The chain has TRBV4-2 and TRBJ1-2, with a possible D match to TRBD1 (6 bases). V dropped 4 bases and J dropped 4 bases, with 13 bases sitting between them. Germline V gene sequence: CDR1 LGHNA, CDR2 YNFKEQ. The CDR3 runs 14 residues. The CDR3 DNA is TGTGCCAGCAGCCCGCAGGGGCGCGGCTATGGCTACACCTTC. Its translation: CASSPQGRGYGYTF.

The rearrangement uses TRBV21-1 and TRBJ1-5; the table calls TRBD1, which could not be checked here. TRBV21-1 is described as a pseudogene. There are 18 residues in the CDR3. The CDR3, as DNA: TGTGCCAGCAGCATACAAAAGCGGACAGCCCTTAGCAATCAGCCCCAGCATTTT. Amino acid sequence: CASSIQKRTALSNQPQHF.

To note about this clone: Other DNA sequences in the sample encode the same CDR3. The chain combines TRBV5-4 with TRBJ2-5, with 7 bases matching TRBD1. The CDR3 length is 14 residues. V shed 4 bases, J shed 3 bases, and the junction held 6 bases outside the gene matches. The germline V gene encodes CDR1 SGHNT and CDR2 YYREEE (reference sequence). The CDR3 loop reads CASSRSGTEETQYF. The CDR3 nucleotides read TGTGCCAGCAGCCGCTCCGGGACAGAAGAGACCCAGTACTTC. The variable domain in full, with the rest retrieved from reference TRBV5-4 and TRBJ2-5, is ETGVTQSPTHLIKTRGQQVTLRCSSQSGHNTVSWYQQALGQGPQFIFQYYREEENGRGNFPPRFSGLQFPNYSSELNVNALELDDSALYLCASSRSGTEETQYFGPGTRLLVL.

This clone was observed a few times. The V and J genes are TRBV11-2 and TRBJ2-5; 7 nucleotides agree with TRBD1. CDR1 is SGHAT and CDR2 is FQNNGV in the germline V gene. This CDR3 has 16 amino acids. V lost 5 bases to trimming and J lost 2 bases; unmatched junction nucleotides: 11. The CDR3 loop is CASSHNLQGLQETQYF. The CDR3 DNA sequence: TGTGCCAGCAGCCATAATTTACAGGGGCTACAAGAGACCCAGTACTTC.

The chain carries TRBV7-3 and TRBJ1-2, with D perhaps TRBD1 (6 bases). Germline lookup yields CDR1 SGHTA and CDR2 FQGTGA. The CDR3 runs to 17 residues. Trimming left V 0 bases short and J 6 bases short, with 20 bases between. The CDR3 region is CASSLTGRGLDRDGYTF. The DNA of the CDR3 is TGTGCCAGCAGCTTAACGGGCAGGGGCTTGGATCGAGATGGCTACACCTTC.

CDR3 sequence (DNA): TGTGCCACCAGCAGAGATTGGGAGGGCGAAGAGACCCAGTACTTC. This codes for CATSRDWEGEETQYF. The rearrangement links TRBV15 to TRBJ2-5; 7 bases are a match to TRBD2. Per the germline V gene, CDR1 is LNHNV and CDR2 is YYDKDF (reference sequence). The CDR3 covers 15 residues. Losses at the gene ends were 0 bases for V and 3 bases for J; bases not matched to a gene: 4.